At least ten counts were recorded for the clone carrying this T cell receptor (beta chain). This specimen comes from a study of blood T cells in healthy people across ages. Unmatched junction bases numbered 7, after V lost 4 bases and J lost 5 bases. The CDR3 totals 16 residues. The germline V gene encodes CDR1 LGHDT and CDR2 YNNKEL (reference sequence). Through a sample-barcoded 5' primer and a J-beta primer mix, a second PCR was run for roughly 6 to 12 cycles. TCRdb passed the 5' RACE reads through MiXCR, listing each CDR3 protein once. The sample contains hundreds of thousands of distinct CDR3 sequences, around 20% of which appear only once.

The genes are TRBV3-1 and TRBJ2-1, with 11 bases matching TRBD2. The receptor was isolated from a man between 65 and 80 years old in good health. Sequenced sample: blood. This CDR3 reads CASSPTGLAANNEQFF. CDR3 bases: TGTGCCAGCAGCCCAACGGGACTAGCGGCGAACAATGAGCAGTTCTTC.